This T cell receptor beta chain was found in a study of memory CD4+ T cells and cytomegalovirus serostatus. Clones were read by immunoSEQ multiplex PCR, and TCRdb kept only the in-frame ones, dropping some. The repertoire consists of 45,000 to 60,000 clones, with about three quarters occurring once and the leading ten covering under 1.5%. The V end was cut by 4 bases, the J end by 4 bases, with 19 bases between. The CDR3 contains 16 residues. CDR1 is ENHRY, CDR2 SYGVKD, per germline. Single viable CD3+CD4+CD8-CD45RO+ cells were sorted as the memory CD4+ T cells. The sample consisted of memory CD4+ T cells from blood. The clonotype comes from an adult in good health and CMV-seropositive. The rearrangement joins TRBV10-3 to TRBJ1-1; maybe TRBD1 (5 bases). The CDR3 coding sequence is TGTGCCATCAGTGTTCAGGACGGGGGGTTGGGCACTGAAGCTTTCTTT. This gives the protein CAISVQDGGLGTEAFF.